The 32 T cell receptor beta chains in this list originate from one sample, sequenced in a study of blood T cell repertoires in COVID-19. Assay used: immunoSEQ multiplex PCR; TCRdb lists only in-frame clones, some missing. The sample carries around 97,000 clones, approximately 87% recorded once. The sequenced sample consisted of peripheral blood. Receptor source: a human donor in a cohort sampled during active or convalescent COVID-19.

DNA for the CDR3: TGTGCCAGTACCCTAGGACAGGGCCAGGTCGGGGAGCTGTTTTTT. It translates to CASTLGQGQVGELFF. The V gene is TRBV19, the J gene TRBJ2-2; the match to TRBD1 covers 8 bases. V trimming: 7 bases; J trimming: 7 bases; junction bases outside the gene matches: 11. The CDR3 has 15 residues. CDR1 and CDR2 from the germline V gene are LNHDA and SQIVND (reference sequence).

This chain uses TRBV3-1 (or the pseudogene TRBV3-2) with TRBJ1-2; the D gene is possibly TRBD1 (5 bases). The CDR3 consists of 15 residues. Trimming took 1 base from V and 7 from J, leaving 16 bases between them. CDR1 LGHDT and CDR2 YNNKEL come from the germline V gene (reference sequence). The CDR3: CASSQALGDWRGYTF. CDR3 sequence (DNA): TGTGCCAGCAGCCAAGCTCTAGGGGACTGGCGTGGCTACACCTTC.

The genes are TRBV2 and TRBJ2-2, with TRBD1 matching 8 bases. CDR3 size: 16 residues. Germline values: CDR1 SNHLY, CDR2 FYNNEI. The V gene end was trimmed by 6 bases and the J gene end by 6 bases; junction bases not matched to a gene: 12. The CDR3 is CASRETQGAHAGELFF. CDR3 sequence (DNA): TGTGCCAGCAGGGAAACCCAGGGGGCGCACGCCGGGGAGCTGTTTTTT.

V usage is TRBV7-6 and J usage is TRBJ2-3; D might be TRBD2 (5 bases). Germline V gene data show CDR1 as SGHVS and CDR2 as FNYEAQ. CDR3 length equals 15 residues. Trimming took off 1 base at V and 0 bases at J, with 8 bases between the two ends. DNA for the CDR3: TGTGCCAGCAGCTTAGAAGGACTGAGCACAGATACGCAGTATTTT. Residues: CASSLEGLSTDTQYF.

The chain couples TRBV11-3 to TRBJ2-5, with 7 bases identical to TRBD1. Germline V lookup: CDR1 SGHNT, CDR2 YENEEA. CDR3 length equals 14 residues. The J segment lost 5 bases and the V segment lost 5 bases, leaving 8 bases of the junction unmatched. The CDR3 reads CASSPDRALETQYF. The CDR3 DNA reads TGTGCCAGCAGCCCTGACAGGGCTTTGGAGACCCAGTACTTC.

The CDR3 DNA follows: TGTGCCAGCAGAGCAAGGGGGGGCGAAAACACCGGGGAGCTGTTTTTT. The encoded protein is CASRARGGENTGELFF. J is TRBJ2-2 and V is TRBV25-1; D possibly corresponds to TRBD2 (7 bases). The CDR3 covers 16 residues. Trimming pared 6 bases from V and 2 bases from J, leaving 16 bases between. CDR1 is MGHDK, CDR2 SYGVNS, per germline.

This clone was counted a single time. This chain joins TRBV30 and TRBJ2-2; D might be TRBD2 (6 bases). V was shortened by 6 bases and J by 1 base, with 12 bases between the two germline ends. Germline loops: CDR1 GTSNPN, CDR2 SVGIG (reference sequence). The CDR3 is made up of 14 amino acids. The CDR3 region is CACQERVNTGELFF. The CDR3 DNA reads as TGTGCCTGCCAGGAGCGGGTGAACACCGGGGAGCTGTTTTTT.

The V and J genes are TRBV28 and TRBJ2-2; perhaps TRBD1 as D (6 bases). Germline values: CDR1 MDHEN, CDR2 SYDVKM. CDR3 length: 12 residues. The CDR3 sequence: CVAVGAAGELFF. CDR3 in DNA: TGTGTTGCGGTGGGGGCAGCCGGGGAGCTGTTTTTT.

This clone was counted once. The CDR3 reads CASSRLSSYEQYF. Written as DNA, the CDR3 is TGTGCCAGCAGCCGACTCAGCTCCTACGAGCAGTACTTC. V gene TRBV3-1 (or the pseudogene TRBV3-2) combines with J gene TRBJ2-7; no clear D. The CDR3 extends over 13 amino acids. The V end lost 4 bases, the J end lost 0 bases, and 7 bases lay between the germline ends. Germline V gene lookup returns CDR1 LGHDT and CDR2 YNNKEL (reference sequence).

The V and J genes are TRBV7-9 and TRBJ1-5; a possible D gene is TRBD1 (5 bases). Germline V CDR1 and CDR2: SEHNR, FQNEAQ (reference sequence). There are 18 residues in the CDR3. Trimming took 0 bases from V and 4 from J, leaving 19 bases between them. This CDR3 reads CASSLARVTGGKNQPQHF. CDR3 in DNA: TGTGCCAGCAGCTTAGCCCGGGTCACCGGGGGGAAAAATCAGCCCCAGCATTTT.

The CDR3 bases are TGTGCCAGCAGTTACTCGGGACTAGCGGTCAATACGCAGTATTTT. It codes for CASSYSGLAVNTQYF. The chain uses TRBV6-5 and TRBJ2-3; 11 bases are shared with TRBD2. After removal of 0 bases from V and 7 bases from J, the junction contained 3 bases not matched to a gene. The CDR3 loop spans 15 amino acids. CDR1 and CDR2 (germline): MNHEY, SVGAGI.

The chain employs TRBV28 and TRBJ1-1; the D gene is possibly TRBD1 (6 bases). V lost 6 bases and J 1 base, leaving 18 bases between the germline ends. Germline V gene sequence: CDR1 MDHEN, CDR2 SYDVKM. CDR3 length: 16 amino acids. This CDR3 reads CASSPRGAGANTEAFF. CDR3 bases: TGTGCCAGCAGCCCCCGGGGGGCGGGAGCGAACACTGAAGCTTTCTTT.

V is TRBV5-4 and J is TRBJ1-1; D is ambiguous. The ends were cut back, 2 bases at V and 1 base at J, with 6 bases in the middle. This CDR3 spans 13 amino acids. Germline lookup yields CDR1 SGHNT and CDR2 YYREEE (reference sequence). The CDR3 loop is CASSFAENTEAFF. The CDR3 DNA reads TGTGCCAGCAGCTTCGCAGAGAACACTGAAGCTTTCTTT.

This clone was observed a handful of times. The genes are TRBV7-3 and TRBJ1-6; D perhaps matches TRBD1 (6 bases). With 2 bases removed from V and 4 bases from J, the gap between germline ends came to 6 bases. The CDR3 has 14 residues. Germline V gene data show CDR1 as SGHTA and CDR2 as FQGTGA. The CDR3 coding sequence is TGTGCCAGCAGCTTACAGGGGTATAATTCACCCCTCCACTTT. Protein product: CASSLQGYNSPLHF.

This clone was counted once. The V and J genes are TRBV5-4 and TRBJ2-7; no definite D call. Trimming shortened V by 5 bases and J by 0 bases, and 9 bases separated the two germline ends. CDR3 length equals 13 residues. Germline values: CDR1 SGHNT, CDR2 YYREEE (reference sequence). CDR3 sequence (DNA): TGTGCCAGCAGATTGTCTCCCTCCTACGAGCAGTACTTC. Amino acids: CASRLSPSYEQYF.

The chain couples TRBV2 to TRBJ2-2; D uncertain. Germline lookup yields CDR1 SNHLY and CDR2 FYNNEI. V lost 6 bases and J 4 bases, leaving 12 bases between the germline ends. This CDR3 spans 14 amino acids. The CDR3 region is CASRESGFTGELFF. The DNA for the CDR3 is TGTGCCAGCAGGGAGTCCGGGTTCACCGGGGAGCTGTTTTTT. The full variable domain, in which reference TRBV2 and TRBJ2-2 provide the parts outside the CDR3, is EPEVTQTPSHQVTQMGQEVILRCVPISNHLYFYWYRQILGQKVEFLVSFYNNEISEKSEIFDDQFSVERPDGSNFTLKIRSTKLEDSAMYFCASRESGFTGELFFGEGSRLTVL.

This sequence joins TRBV7-9 and TRBJ1-6; 7 positions agree with TRBD1. Germline CDR1 and CDR2: SEHNR and FQNEAQ (reference sequence). CDR3 length: 15 residues. V was clipped by 6 bases and J by 10 bases; unmatched bases: 12. CDR3 bases: TGTGCCAGCAGTTACAGACAGGGTGCGGGCTCACCCCTCCACTTT. Amino acids: CASSYRQGAGSPLHF.

This sequence joins TRBV5-4 and TRBJ2-1, with TRBD2 identical over 15 bases. This CDR3 contains 15 residues. The V and J ends lost 4 bases and 12 bases, in that order; junction bases with no gene match: 8. Germline CDR1 SGHNT, CDR2 YYREEE (reference sequence). CDR3 residues: CASSTPGLAGGLQFF. The CDR3 DNA reads TGTGCCAGCAGCACCCCGGGACTAGCGGGGGGCCTGCAGTTCTTC.

The rearrangement joins TRBV29-1 to TRBJ2-7; D is unresolved. Germline assignment: CDR1 SQVTM and CDR2 ANQGSEA. V was shortened by 3 bases and J by 6 bases, with 12 bases between the two germline ends. The CDR3 has 12 amino acids. CDR3 in amino acids: CSVDGPRFEQYF. The CDR3, as DNA: TGCAGCGTTGATGGCCCCCGATTCGAGCAGTACTTC.

The rearrangement joins TRBV6-5 to TRBJ1-2, with D perhaps TRBD1 (5 bases). CDR1 MNHEY and CDR2 SVGAGI come from the germline V gene. The length of the CDR3 is 15 residues. Trimming took off 6 bases at V and 4 bases at J, with 18 bases between the two ends. CDR3 sequence reads: CASRRTQGRTYGYTF. CDR3 nucleotide sequence: TGTGCCAGCAGACGCACCCAGGGCCGTACCTATGGCTACACCTTC.

CDR3 coding DNA: TGTGCCACATCCGGACAGGGGACGAATGAGCAGTTCTTC. This codes for CATSGQGTNEQFF. This chain joins TRBV24-1 and TRBJ2-1, with 9 bases lining up with TRBD1. The CDR3 has 13 amino acids. Germline V gives CDR1 KGHDR, CDR2 SFDVKD. With V trimmed by 10 bases and J by 7 bases, 7 bases remained unmatched.

The chain uses TRBV4-2 and TRBJ1-5, with D possibly TRBD1 on 5 matching bases. Per the germline V gene, CDR1 is LGHNA and CDR2 is YNFKEQ. Trimming removed 3 bases from V and 6 bases from J, with 12 bases in between. This CDR3 is built from 14 residues. CDR3 residues: CASSQAGMGQPQHF. CDR3 nucleotide sequence: TGTGCCAGCAGCCAGGCAGGGATGGGTCAGCCCCAGCATTTT.

The rearrangement joins TRBV24-1 to TRBJ2-1, with TRBD2 matching 9 bases. The germline gives CDR1 KGHDR, CDR2 SFDVKD. The V segment lost 9 bases and the J segment 6 bases; nucleotides outside the gene matches: 11. The CDR3 length is 15 residues. The CDR3 coding sequence is TGTGCCACCGCGGGGTGGACTAGCGCGGGCAATGAGCAGTTCTTC. It encodes CATAGWTSAGNEQFF.

The chain couples TRBV5-1 to TRBJ2-5; the match to TRBD2 covers 11 bases. The V gene's germline CDR1 is SGHRS and CDR2 YFSETQ. The CDR3 length is 16 residues. Germline trimming cut 1 base from V and 5 bases from J; bases unmatched to any gene: 7. The CDR3 here is CASSLFLAGGEETQYF. In DNA form, the CDR3 reads TGCGCCAGCAGCTTGTTTCTAGCGGGGGGAGAGGAGACCCAGTACTTC.

The V and J genes are TRBV5-1 and TRBJ2-2, with D perhaps TRBD1 (5 bases). The CDR3 spans 13 residues. Germline CDR1 is SGHRS and CDR2 is YFSETQ. V was cut by 2 bases and J by 6 bases, with 8 bases left in between. In DNA form, the CDR3 reads TGCGCCAGCAGCTTAGAAGGGGCCGGGGAGCTGTTTTTT. It encodes CASSLEGAGELFF.

This chain joins TRBV12-3 or TRBV12-4 and TRBJ1-6, with a tentative D call TRBD1 (5 bases). There are 13 residues in the CDR3. The V end was cut by 6 bases, the J end by 8 bases, with 11 bases between. CDR3 nucleotide sequence: TGTGCCAGCAGCCCAGGGTGGTATTCACCCCTCCACTTT. This sequence encodes CASSPGWYSPLHF.

J is TRBJ2-3 and V is TRBV24-1; 10 nucleotides agree with TRBD2. There are 18 residues in the CDR3. V shed 2 bases, J shed 0 bases, and the junction held 7 bases outside the gene matches. Germline-derived CDR1 and CDR2 are KGHDR and SFDVKD. CDR3 sequence: CATSDSWTSGISTDTQYF. The CDR3, as DNA: TGTGCCACCAGTGATTCCTGGACTAGCGGAATTAGCACAGATACGCAGTATTTT.

V gene TRBV29-1 combines with J gene TRBJ2-3; no definite D call. The V gene's germline CDR1 is SQVTM and CDR2 ANQGSEA. V dropped 3 bases and J dropped 4 bases, with 11 bases sitting between them. CDR3 length equals 13 residues. In nucleotides, the CDR3 is TGCAGCGTTGATTCAGGTACCTCAGATACGCAGTATTTT. This gives the protein CSVDSGTSDTQYF.

The V call is TRBV19, the J call TRBJ2-3, with 9 bases identical to TRBD2. Trimming at V came to 3 bases and at J to 2 bases, leaving 3 bases not matched to a gene. The CDR3 is made up of 15 amino acids. Germline CDR1 reads LNHDA; CDR2 reads SQIVND (reference sequence). Here the CDR3 reads CASSIASGDTDTQYF. In DNA, the CDR3 is TGTGCCAGTAGTATTGCTAGCGGGGACACAGATACGCAGTATTTT.

The chain is built from TRBV28 and TRBJ1-1; 7 bases agree with TRBD1. The V and J ends lost 8 bases and 4 bases, in that order; junction bases with no gene match: 16. The germline gives CDR1 MDHEN, CDR2 SYDVKM. The CDR3 is made up of 16 amino acids. CDR3 sequence (DNA): TGTGCCAGCGCCCCCTACAGGGGCCAACAAAGCACTGAAGCTTTCTTT. Its protein product is CASAPYRGQQSTEAFF.

This clone was found once. This rearrangement joins TRBV12-3 or TRBV12-4 to TRBJ1-4; the match to TRBD1 covers 9 bases. Trimming cost V 6 bases and J 7 bases; bases outside gene matches: 3. This CDR3 is built from 13 residues. The chain's CDR3 is CASSDRGTEKLFF. CDR3 coding DNA: TGTGCCAGCAGCGACAGGGGGACTGAAAAACTGTTTTTT.

This clone was found a few times. The genes are TRBV9 and TRBJ2-1; weak D call: TRBD2 (5 bases). The CDR3 covers 15 residues. Germline V gene lookup returns CDR1 SGDLS and CDR2 YYNGEE. The germline V and J ends were trimmed by 0 bases and 0 bases, with 7 bases remaining between them. The CDR3 sequence: CASSVVGSSYNEQFF. CDR3 bases: TGTGCCAGCAGCGTAGTGGGGAGCTCCTACAATGAGCAGTTCTTC.